The 22 T cell receptor beta chains below come from one sample, sequenced in a study of blood T cells in healthy people across ages. The use of a sample-barcoded 5' primer and a J-beta primer mix characterized a second PCR of roughly 7 to 12 cycles. Each CDR3 protein gets one entry after TCRdb re-called the 5' RACE reads with MiXCR. Of approximately 800,000 distinct CDR3 sequences listed, approximately 60% were seen once; the top ten hold roughly 25%. The material sequenced was blood. The source is a man in his forties in good health.

This clonotype has a count of ten or more. J is TRBJ1-1 and V is TRBV5-1; TRBD1 might be the D (5 bases). The CDR3 loop spans 14 amino acids. Germline V lookup: CDR1 SGHRS, CDR2 YFSETQ. Trimming removed 0 bases from V and 1 base from J, with 7 bases in between. The CDR3 spells CASSLDRTNTEAFF. The CDR3 DNA sequence: TGCGCCAGCAGCTTGGACAGGACGAACACTGAAGCTTTCTTT.

The gene calls are TRBV28 and TRBJ2-1, with D uncertain. The CDR3 loop spans 15 amino acids. The germline gives CDR1 MDHEN, CDR2 SYDVKM. Trimming took 1 base from V and 9 from J, leaving 16 bases between them. CDR3 loop: CASSLSRSRLPEQFF. The DNA of the CDR3 is TGTGCCAGCAGTTTATCGCGGTCACGATTGCCTGAGCAGTTCTTC.

This clonotype was observed a few times. The genes are TRBV2 and TRBJ2-3; TRBD2 matches at 7 bases. This CDR3 region has 16 residues. Germline V gives CDR1 SNHLY, CDR2 FYNNEI. J lost 1 base, V lost 11 bases, and 15 bases had no gene match. The CDR3 protein is CASKRGARGGTDTQYF. The CDR3 nucleotides read TGTGCCTCCAAAAGGGGAGCCCGGGGGGGCACAGATACGCAGTATTTT.

The chain uses TRBV7-2 and TRBJ2-1, with a tentative D call TRBD1 (6 bases). CDR3 length equals 15 residues. Germline CDR1 and CDR2: SGHTA and FQGNSA. The V and J ends lost 3 bases and 2 bases respectively, with 11 bases between them. Written as DNA, the CDR3 is TGTGCCAGCAGCTTGGGGGCTGGACCCTACAATGAGCAGTTCTTC. Translating it yields CASSLGAGPYNEQFF.

V is TRBV3-1 and J is TRBJ2-7; D ambiguous. The CDR3 contains 14 residues. In germline, CDR1 is LGHDT, CDR2 YNNKEL (reference sequence). Between the trimmed V and J ends, which lost 2 bases and 3 bases, there was a span of 11 bases. The CDR3 DNA follows: TGTGCCAGCAGCCAAACCATCCCCCGCTACGAGCAGTACTTC. Its translation: CASSQTIPRYEQYF.

This clonotype has ten or more counts. V and J are TRBV25-1 and TRBJ2-3; perhaps D is TRBD1 or TRBD2 (5 bases each). CDR1 and CDR2 from the germline V gene are MGHDK and SYGVNS. The V end lost 4 bases, the J end lost 5 bases, and 22 bases lay between the germline ends. CDR3 length equals 17 residues. CDR3: CASSGLGDGRWEDTQYF. CDR3 DNA sequence: TGTGCCAGCAGTGGCCTCGGGGACGGACGTTGGGAAGATACGCAGTATTTT.

J is TRBJ1-2 and V is TRBV27; D remains ambiguous. The CDR3 length is 10 residues. Germline lookup yields CDR1 MNHEY and CDR2 SMNVEV (reference sequence). This CDR3 reads CPGRAGGYTF. The CDR3 DNA sequence: TGTCCGGGGAGGGCAGGTGGCTACACCTTC.

This clonotype was seen a handful of times. This chain uses TRBV28 with TRBJ2-4; D possibly uses TRBD1 or TRBD2 (6 bases each). CDR1 and CDR2 from the germline V gene are MDHEN and SYDVKM. This CDR3 has 18 residues. V lost 5 bases and J lost 2, with 22 bases in between. CDR3 sequence reads: CASSAYNRDSSPKNIQYF. CDR3 nucleotides: TGTGCCAGCAGTGCGTATAACAGGGACTCGTCTCCCAAAAACATTCAGTACTTC. The variable domain in full, with the rest retrieved from reference TRBV28 and TRBJ2-4, is DVKVTQSSRYLVKRTGEKVFLECVQDMDHENMFWYRQDPGLGLRLIYFSYDVKMKEKGDIPEGYSVSREKKERFSLILESASTNQTSMYLCASSAYNRDSSPKNIQYFGAGTRLSVL.

The chain employs TRBV15 and TRBJ2-3; D not certain. Trimming took 1 base from V and 9 from J, leaving 23 bases between them. The CDR3 totals 17 residues. The V gene's germline CDR1 is LNHNV and CDR2 YYDKDF (reference sequence). CDR3 DNA: TGTGCCACCAGCAGAGTTACCGTAGGCCCCCCCAAGGACACGCAGTATTTT. Translation: CATSRVTVGPPKDTQYF.

The J gene is TRBJ2-2, the V gene TRBV4-1; 8 bases map to TRBD1. V gave up 0 bases and J gave up 0 bases; unmatched junction bases: 6. This CDR3 comprises 18 residues. Germline CDR1 MGHRA, CDR2 YSYEKL. CDR3 in amino acids: CASSQDSQGAANTGELFF. CDR3 sequence (DNA): TGCGCCAGCAGCCAAGATAGCCAGGGGGCCGCGAACACCGGGGAGCTGTTTTTT.

This chain joins TRBV7-2 and TRBJ1-1; perhaps TRBD1 as D (5 bases). V gave up 3 bases and J gave up 11 bases, with 13 bases separating them. The germline V gene encodes CDR1 SGHTA and CDR2 FQGNSA. The CDR3 consists of 12 residues. The CDR3 region has the DNA TGTGCCAGCAGCTTTACTTTGGGGCAGGCTTTCTTT. Amino acids: CASSFTLGQAFF.

V usage is TRBV5-1 and J usage is TRBJ1-4, with D possibly TRBD1 on 6 matching bases. Germline CDR1 SGHRS, CDR2 YFSETQ. The CDR3 has 15 amino acids. With 4 bases removed from V and 4 bases from J, the gap between germline ends came to 14 bases. CDR3 coding DNA: TGCGCCAGCAGCACCTCGGACAGATATAATGAAAAACTGTTTTTT. Protein: CASSTSDRYNEKLFF.

The V and J genes are TRBV27 and TRBJ1-3; D possibly corresponds to TRBD1 (6 bases). V lost 6 bases to trimming and J lost 1 base, with 7 bases between them. This CDR3 comprises 13 residues. CDR1 is MNHEY, CDR2 SMNVEV, per germline (reference sequence). The DNA for the CDR3 is TGTGCCAGCAGACAGGGTTCTGGAAACACCATATATTTT. Translating it yields CASRQGSGNTIYF.

This clonotype was counted only a few times. The rearrangement joins TRBV20-1 to TRBJ2-4; D is perhaps TRBD1 (5 bases). The V gene's germline CDR1 is DFQATT and CDR2 SNEGSKA (reference sequence). The CDR3 has 11 residues. Trimming pared 1 base from V and 9 bases from J, leaving 7 bases between. The CDR3 nucleotides are TGCAGTGCTAGAGTGGGGCGCATTCAGTACTTC. As protein: CSARVGRIQYF.

The CDR3, as DNA: TGTGCCAGCAGGACCCGACAGGGGACCTACAATGAGCAGTTCTTC. Translated, it gives CASRTRQGTYNEQFF. The chain has TRBV6-5 and TRBJ2-1; 8 bases line up with TRBD1. With 6 bases clipped from V and 2 bases from J, the junction kept 6 bases outside the gene matches. Germline V gene sequence: CDR1 MNHEY, CDR2 SVGAGI. The length of the CDR3 is 15 residues.

The chain has TRBV25-1 and TRBJ2-1, with D perhaps assigned TRBD1 or TRBD2 (7 bases each). The CDR3 contains 16 residues. With 1 base removed from V and 5 bases from J, the gap between germline ends came to 15 bases. CDR1 and CDR2 (germline): MGHDK, SYGVNS. DNA for the CDR3: TGTGCCAGCAGTGAATCCCGCAGGGGGGGGCACAATGAGCAGTTCTTC. Translating it yields CASSESRRGGHNEQFF.

The genes are TRBV28 and TRBJ2-7; D unresolved. CDR3 length equals 15 residues. With 2 bases removed from V and 0 bases from J, the gap between germline ends came to 11 bases. The germline gives CDR1 MDHEN, CDR2 SYDVKM. The CDR3 DNA follows: TGTGCCAGCAGTTTAGGCGCCGCCGCCTCCTACGAGCAGTACTTC. Its protein product is CASSLGAAASYEQYF.

The chain is built from TRBV7-8 and TRBJ1-1, with TRBD1 identical over 12 bases. V gave up 4 bases and J gave up 1 base; unmatched junction bases: 13. CDR1 is SGHVS, CDR2 FQNEAQ, per germline. The CDR3 is 19 residues long. CDR3 in DNA: TGTGCCAGCAGCTCCGCCTCCGGGACAGGGGGCTGGGGGAACACTGAAGCTTTCTTT. Its translation is CASSSASGTGGWGNTEAFF.

This chain connects TRBV11-2 to TRBJ1-5; D not certain. The V gene's germline CDR1 is SGHAT and CDR2 FQNNGV. V was trimmed by 1 base and J by 2 bases, leaving 12 bases between them. CDR3 size: 16 residues. The CDR3 sequence is CASSLGMLGGNQPQHF. The CDR3 nucleotides read TGTGCCAGCAGCTTAGGAATGCTTGGAGGCAATCAGCCCCAGCATTTT.

The chain joins TRBV20-1 to TRBJ1-1; a possible D gene is TRBD1 (5 bases). The CDR3 spans 16 residues. Germline-derived CDR1 and CDR2 are DFQATT and SNEGSKA (reference sequence). Trimming stripped 0 bases from V and 1 base from J, with 15 bases between. The CDR3 nucleotides read TGCAGTGCTAGAGATCCAGGAGGGGTGGGGAACACTGAAGCTTTCTTT. Its protein product is CSARDPGGVGNTEAFF.

V is TRBV30 and J is TRBJ1-5, with 10 nucleotides matching TRBD1. CDR3 length: 14 residues. Germline V gives CDR1 GTSNPN, CDR2 SVGIG (reference sequence). With 3 bases clipped from V and 7 bases from J, the junction kept 6 bases outside the gene matches. This CDR3 is CAWSGDRGQQPQHF. The DNA of the CDR3 is TGTGCCTGGAGCGGAGACAGGGGGCAACAGCCCCAGCATTTT.

V usage is TRBV20-1 and J usage is TRBJ2-1; no clear D gene. Trimming cost V 0 bases and J 8 bases, with 20 bases left between them. In germline, CDR1 is DFQATT, CDR2 SNEGSKA (reference sequence). The CDR3 runs to 16 residues. The CDR3 DNA follows: TGCAGTGCTAGAGATTCCGCGGCAGCCTACATGGATGAGCAGTTCTTC. It yields the protein CSARDSAAAYMDEQFF.